This record concerns one T cell receptor (beta chain) sequence. This sample was taken from a study of CD8+CD57+ T cells in acquired aplastic anemia. Study background: Mean DNA quantity obtained from sorted CD4+ and CD8+ cells was around 3.2 ug.

Patients chosen for sequencing had CD8+CD57+ cells that had expanded, as shown by flow cytometry. Patients had received no therapy at the time of blood sampling. Investigators profiled TCR beta VDJ and CDR3 from genomic DNA template. One entry per CDR3 protein results from TCRdb running MiXCR on the reads. The sample lists about 180,000 distinct CDR3 sequences, less than 50% seen once, with about 1.8% in the top ten. CDR1 KGHDR and CDR2 SFDVKD come from the germline V gene. J gave up 4 bases and V 9 bases, and 5 bases lay outside the gene matches. CDR3 length equals 14 residues. The chain recombines TRBV24-1 with TRBJ1-6; TRBD1 agrees at 7 bases. The specimen was sorted CD4+, CD8+, or CD8+CD57+ T cells (not recorded which) from PBMCs. This clonotype was sampled from a human donor with aplastic anemia. This chain's CDR3 is CATYEGQYNSPLHF. The CDR3 DNA reads TGTGCCACCTACGAGGGACAGTATAATTCACCCCTCCACTTT.